The clone carrying this T cell receptor beta chain was counted between two and nine times. MiXCR, applied by TCRdb to the RT-PCR reads, yields one record per CDR3 protein. This sample has hundreds of thousands of distinct CDR3 sequences, with around 16% found just once. This CDR3 is 13 amino acids long. Between the trimmed V and J ends, which lost 4 bases and 15 bases, there was a span of 21 bases. CDR1 and CDR2 (germline): SGHDT, YYEEEE. The data stem from a study of patients and donors after allogeneic stem cell transplantation. The sequence derives from a human donor who was either an allogeneic HSCT recipient or a stem cell or donor lymphocyte infusion donor (not recorded which). It is not recorded whose cells these are; they may come from a transplant donor. The sequencing sample was made of blood, either unsorted or a sorted T cell fraction (not recorded which). This chain links TRBV5-6 with TRBJ2-3; D is unresolved. Here the CDR3 reads CASSVHGPPSKYF. CDR3 DNA: TGTGCCAGCAGCGTGCACGGACCTCCCAGCAAATATTTT.